A selection of T cell receptor beta chains follows, all from one sample in a study of T cells in Graves' hyperthyroidism and ophthalmopathy. TCRdb analysed the multiplex PCR reads with MiXCR anew, one entry per CDR3 protein. The table records about 400,000 distinct CDR3 sequences, around 15% of them present only once. Material: blood. These receptors were obtained from a man younger than 30 with Graves' ophthalmopathy. Each CDR3 is given with its conserved first and last residue. The order of the fields is clone size, D gene, V gene, J gene, CDR3 DNA, CDR3 protein. D genes are given only for firm matches. Expanded clones get a size class; other rows say once, few or many, or leave the size out.

abundance: many; d_gene: -; v_gene: TRBV20-1; j_gene: TRBJ1-5; CDR3nt: TGCAGTGCTAGATCCGGAATAGGGAATCAGCCCCAGCATTTT; CDR3aa: CSARSGIGNQPQHF
abundance: -; d_gene: -; v_gene: TRBV20-1; j_gene: TRBJ2-2; CDR3nt: TGCAGTGCTAGAGTGCAGCCGGGGGACACCGGGGAGCTGTTTTTT; CDR3aa: CSARVQPGDTGELFF
abundance: many; d_gene: -; v_gene: TRBV12-3/TRBV12-4; j_gene: TRBJ1-4; CDR3nt: TGTGCCAGCAGGCTCCAGTCAGAAAAACTGTTTTTT; CDR3aa: CASRLQSEKLFF
abundance: many; d_gene: TRBD2; v_gene: TRBV7-8; j_gene: TRBJ2-2; CDR3nt: TGTGCCAGCAGACCCTCTCTAGCGGGGGGTCGCACCGGGGAGCTGTTTTTT; CDR3aa: CASRPSLAGGRTGELFF
abundance: many; d_gene: -; v_gene: TRBV20-1; j_gene: TRBJ1-1; CDR3nt: TGCAGTGCTAGAGATGGGTGGAACACTGAAGCTTTCTTT; CDR3aa: CSARDGWNTEAFF
abundance: -; d_gene: -; v_gene: TRBV27; j_gene: TRBJ2-7; CDR3nt: TGTGCCAGCAGTTTATCTCTGGGGGTCTCGTCCTACGAGCAGTACTTC; CDR3aa: CASSLSLGVSSYEQYF
abundance: few; d_gene: -; v_gene: TRBV27; j_gene: TRBJ1-1; CDR3nt: TGTGCCAGCAGTCCCTTCGGGGCCGGTTCGGAAGCTTTCTTT; CDR3aa: CASSPFGAGSEAFF
abundance: -; d_gene: TRBD1; v_gene: TRBV4-2; j_gene: TRBJ2-2; CDR3nt: TGTGCCAGCAGCGAGACGACAGGGGGGTGGACCGGGGAGCTGTTTTTT; CDR3aa: CASSETTGGWTGELFF
abundance: many; d_gene: -; v_gene: TRBV3-1; j_gene: TRBJ1-5; CDR3nt: TGTGCCAGCAGCCGCGCGGGGTACGGCAATCAGCCCCAGCATTTT; CDR3aa: CASSRAGYGNQPQHF
abundance: few; d_gene: TRBD1; v_gene: TRBV5-5; j_gene: TRBJ1-2; CDR3nt: TGTGCCAGCGGCTCCCGGGACAGGGCCATTGGCGGCTACACCTTC; CDR3aa: CASGSRDRAIGGYTF
abundance: -; d_gene: TRBD2; v_gene: TRBV7-3; j_gene: TRBJ2-2; CDR3nt: TGTGCCAGCAGTTCTTATCCTGGTGGACTAGCAGGCACCGGGGAGCTGTTTTTT; CDR3aa: CASSSYPGGLAGTGELFF
abundance: many; d_gene: TRBD1; v_gene: TRBV30; j_gene: TRBJ2-7; CDR3nt: TGTGCCTGGAGCCTACCCGGGACAGGGCAGGACGAGCAGTACTTC; CDR3aa: CAWSLPGTGQDEQYF
abundance: few; d_gene: TRBD2; v_gene: TRBV5-1; j_gene: TRBJ2-1; CDR3nt: TGCGCCAGCAGCTTGGTAGCGCGGGGGGCCTACAATGAGCAGTTCTTC; CDR3aa: CASSLVARGAYNEQFF
abundance: -; d_gene: TRBD1; v_gene: TRBV30; j_gene: TRBJ1-2; CDR3nt: TGTGCCTGGAGTGCGACAGGGGCCCGGTTCCCGCGTTATGGCTACACCTTC; CDR3aa: CAWSATGARFPRYGYTF
abundance: few; d_gene: TRBD2; v_gene: TRBV5-4; j_gene: TRBJ2-1; CDR3nt: TGTGCCAGCCGCCGGGAGGGGCCCAGCTCCTACAATGAGCAGTTCTTC; CDR3aa: CASRREGPSSYNEQFF
abundance: many; d_gene: -; v_gene: TRBV6-1; j_gene: TRBJ1-5; CDR3nt: TGTGCCAGCAGTATCGCCCTTTCTACCCGCAATAGCAATCAGCCCCAGCATTTT; CDR3aa: CASSIALSTRNSNQPQHF
abundance: many; d_gene: TRBD2; v_gene: TRBV9; j_gene: TRBJ2-1; CDR3nt: TGTGCCAGCAGCGTGGGCTCGGGACTAGGGTCCCGCAATGAGCAGTTCTTC; CDR3aa: CASSVGSGLGSRNEQFF
abundance: many; d_gene: TRBD2; v_gene: TRBV6-1; j_gene: TRBJ2-3; CDR3nt: TGTGCCGCGGGGGGGGGAAGATCTAGCACAGATACGCAGTATTTT; CDR3aa: CAAGGGRSSTDTQYF
abundance: few; d_gene: TRBD2; v_gene: TRBV5-1; j_gene: TRBJ2-2; CDR3nt: TGCGCCAGCAGAACTCCGGGACTAGAGGGGGTCGGGGAGCTGTTTTTT; CDR3aa: CASRTPGLEGVGELFF
abundance: few; d_gene: TRBD1; v_gene: TRBV27; j_gene: TRBJ2-2; CDR3nt: TGTGCCAGCAGGGAGACAGGGGGACACACCGGGGAGCTGTTTTTT; CDR3aa: CASRETGGHTGELFF
abundance: -; d_gene: -; v_gene: TRBV12-3/TRBV12-4; j_gene: TRBJ1-2; CDR3nt: TGTGCCAGCAGTCCGACAGAAAACTATGGCTACACCTTC; CDR3aa: CASSPTENYGYTF
abundance: -; d_gene: -; v_gene: TRBV4-1; j_gene: TRBJ1-1; CDR3nt: TGCGCCAGCAGCCAACGGACAAACCGAGAGAACACTGAAGCTTTCTTT; CDR3aa: CASSQRTNRENTEAFF
abundance: many; d_gene: -; v_gene: TRBV5-1; j_gene: TRBJ2-5; CDR3nt: TGCGCCAGCAGTTGGGGATACGGAGGTGAAGAGACCCAGTACTTC; CDR3aa: CASSWGYGGEETQYF
abundance: few; d_gene: -; v_gene: TRBV3-1; j_gene: TRBJ2-1; CDR3nt: TGTGCCAGCCGGGACTTTGACAATGGGCAGTTCTTC; CDR3aa: CASRDFDNGQFF
abundance: -; d_gene: -; v_gene: TRBV12-3/TRBV12-4; j_gene: TRBJ2-2; CDR3nt: TGTGCCAGCAGTACCGGGCCGAGGGGCGCAGTAGCCGGGGAGCTGTTTTTT; CDR3aa: CASSTGPRGAVAGELFF
abundance: many; d_gene: TRBD1; v_gene: TRBV7-2; j_gene: TRBJ1-1; CDR3nt: TGTGCCAGCAGCGGACAGGGGGTTGAAGCTTTCTTT; CDR3aa: CASSGQGVEAFF
abundance: few; d_gene: TRBD1; v_gene: TRBV18; j_gene: TRBJ2-7; CDR3nt: TGTGCCAGCTCACCAGACAGGGTAGGCGAGCAGTACTTC; CDR3aa: CASSPDRVGEQYF
abundance: many; d_gene: TRBD2; v_gene: TRBV13; j_gene: TRBJ2-2; CDR3nt: TGTGCCAGCAGCTTATATTCGGGAGGATTGACCGGGGAGCTGTTTTTT; CDR3aa: CASSLYSGGLTGELFF
abundance: many; d_gene: -; v_gene: TRBV10-1; j_gene: TRBJ1-5; CDR3nt: TGCGCCAGCAGTGAGACAGGGTACCAGCCCCAGCATTTT; CDR3aa: CASSETGYQPQHF
abundance: -; d_gene: -; v_gene: TRBV20-1; j_gene: TRBJ1-1; CDR3nt: TGCAGTGCAGCTAACAGGCCCATGGAAGCTTTCTTT; CDR3aa: CSAANRPMEAFF
abundance: few; d_gene: -; v_gene: TRBV27; j_gene: TRBJ2-3; CDR3nt: TGTGCCAGCAGTCCGGCCCGGGGCTTGTGGACAGATACGCAGTATTTT; CDR3aa: CASSPARGLWTDTQYF
abundance: many; d_gene: -; v_gene: TRBV10-1; j_gene: TRBJ2-1; CDR3nt: TGCGCCAGCAGTGAGTCAGTCTACAATGAGCAGTTCTTC; CDR3aa: CASSESVYNEQFF
abundance: -; d_gene: TRBD1; v_gene: TRBV24-1; j_gene: TRBJ2-3; CDR3nt: TGTGCCACCAGTGAAGGGACAGGGCACACAGATACGCAGTATTTT; CDR3aa: CATSEGTGHTDTQYF
abundance: many; d_gene: -; v_gene: TRBV2; j_gene: TRBJ1-6; CDR3nt: TGTGCCAGCAGTGCCGGGTTGAATTCACCCCTCCACTTT; CDR3aa: CASSAGLNSPLHF
abundance: many; d_gene: -; v_gene: TRBV12-3/TRBV12-4; j_gene: TRBJ2-1; CDR3nt: TGTGCCAGCAGCTCATCCACAGTATCCTACAATGAGCAGTTCTTC; CDR3aa: CASSSSTVSYNEQFF
abundance: -; d_gene: -; v_gene: TRBV18; j_gene: TRBJ2-5; CDR3nt: TGTGCCAGCTCACCATGGGCAGGGGCCAAAGAGACCCAGTACTTC; CDR3aa: CASSPWAGAKETQYF
abundance: few; d_gene: -; v_gene: TRBV6-1; j_gene: TRBJ2-6; CDR3nt: TGTGCCAGCCTGGACAGACACTCTGGGGCCAACGTCCTGACTTTC; CDR3aa: CASLDRHSGANVLTF
abundance: many; d_gene: -; v_gene: TRBV2; j_gene: TRBJ1-5; CDR3nt: TGTGCCAGCAGTGATAGGAAGTATAGCAATCAGCCCCAGCATTTT; CDR3aa: CASSDRKYSNQPQHF
abundance: many; d_gene: -; v_gene: TRBV5-1; j_gene: TRBJ1-1; CDR3nt: TGCGCCAGCAGCTTGGTTGAGGGGCTCTACACTGAAGCTTTCTTT; CDR3aa: CASSLVEGLYTEAFF
abundance: many; d_gene: -; v_gene: TRBV27; j_gene: TRBJ2-7; CDR3nt: TGTGCCAGCCGGTCAAAACCGGGCGAGCAGTACTTC; CDR3aa: CASRSKPGEQYF
abundance: many; d_gene: TRBD1; v_gene: TRBV5-1; j_gene: TRBJ1-5; CDR3nt: TGCGCCAGCAGCTTGGGGGACAGGGGTACTCAGCCCCAGCATTTT; CDR3aa: CASSLGDRGTQPQHF
abundance: many; d_gene: TRBD2; v_gene: TRBV7-9; j_gene: TRBJ2-1; CDR3nt: TGTGCCAGCAGCTGGAGCGGGGGATGGTACAATGAGCAGTTCTTC; CDR3aa: CASSWSGGWYNEQFF
abundance: -; d_gene: TRBD2; v_gene: TRBV6-2/TRBV6-3; j_gene: TRBJ2-3; CDR3nt: TGTGCCAGCAGCGCTCTAGCGGGGGATCTCACAGATACGCAGTATTTT; CDR3aa: CASSALAGDLTDTQYF